These 26 T cell receptor beta chains were all obtained from the same sample, sequenced in a study of cytomegalovirus exposure and HLA in healthy donors. The PCR used 60 Vbeta and 13 Jbeta primers. Some clones are missing from TCRdb's copy, which holds only in-frame ones; the method was immunoSEQ multiplex PCR. This sample yields more than 110,000 clones, of which more than 60% are seen a single time; 8.8% belongs to the top ten. Sequencing was performed on PBMCs. Receptor source: a woman in her forties or fifties in good health and CMV-seropositive.

The chain employs TRBV10-2 and TRBJ1-3; 7 positions agree with TRBD1. Looked up from germline, CDR1 is WSHSY and CDR2 is SAAADI. The J segment lost 2 bases and the V segment lost 6 bases, leaving 4 bases of the junction unmatched. This CDR3 is 14 amino acids long. CDR3 protein: CASSVDRAGNTIYF. Written as DNA, the CDR3 is TGCGCCAGCAGCGTTGACAGGGCTGGAAACACCATATATTTT.

CDR3 in DNA: TGTGCCACCAGCGCTCAACATGTCTACGAGCAGTACTTC. This codes for CATSAQHVYEQYF. The chain is built from TRBV15 and TRBJ2-7; D is undetermined. The germline gives CDR1 LNHNV, CDR2 YYDKDF (reference sequence). The CDR3 loop spans 13 amino acids. Trimming removed 5 bases at V and 3 bases at J, with 11 bases between.

The rearrangement links TRBV11-2 to TRBJ2-5; unclear D gene. This CDR3 has 10 amino acids. CDR1 is SGHAT and CDR2 is FQNNGV in the germline V gene. The ends were cut back, 5 bases at V and 5 bases at J, with 3 bases in the middle. CDR3 protein: CASSAETQYF. The CDR3 DNA follows: TGTGCCAGCAGCGCGGAGACCCAGTACTTC.

The gene calls are TRBV6-5 and TRBJ1-2, with 8 bases that match TRBD1. The germline V gene has CDR1 MNHEY and CDR2 SVGAGI. This CDR3 is 14 amino acids long. The V segment lost 2 bases and the J segment 4 bases; nucleotides outside the gene matches: 3. The chain's CDR3 is CASSYGQGGYGYTF. The CDR3 nucleotides are TGTGCCAGCAGTTACGGACAGGGCGGCTATGGCTACACCTTC.

This clone has only a few counts. The V gene is TRBV19, the J gene TRBJ1-2, with D possibly matching TRBD1 (5 bases). Germline V gene lookup returns CDR1 LNHDA and CDR2 SQIVND (reference sequence). The CDR3 runs to 14 residues. V was cut by 6 bases and J by 4 bases, with 15 bases left in between. CDR3 sequence (DNA): TGTGCCAGTAGAGGGGCCATAGGGCTCTATGGCTACACCTTC. Translating it yields CASRGAIGLYGYTF.

The gene calls are TRBV30 and TRBJ1-1, with 8 nucleotides matching TRBD1. Unmatched junction bases numbered 15, after V lost 0 bases and J lost 3 bases. The CDR3 is 18 amino acids. The germline V gene has CDR1 GTSNPN and CDR2 SVGIG (reference sequence). This chain's CDR3 is CAWSVRGRGQVSDTEAFF. CDR3 coding DNA: TGTGCCTGGAGTGTACGCGGCAGGGGGCAAGTGTCAGACACTGAAGCTTTCTTT.

The chain joins TRBV19 to TRBJ1-2; 9 bases match TRBD1. CDR3 length equals 13 residues. Trimming cost V 5 bases and J 3 bases; bases outside gene matches: 1. CDR1 and CDR2 from the germline V gene are LNHDA and SQIVND (reference sequence). CDR3 in amino acids: CASSRDRDYGYTF. The CDR3 DNA reads TGTGCCAGTAGTCGGGACAGGGACTATGGCTACACCTTC.

The chain joins TRBV18 to TRBJ2-7; 8 bases are shared with TRBD2. Per the germline V gene, CDR1 is KGHSH and CDR2 is LQKENI. After removal of 0 bases from V and 2 bases from J, the junction contained 6 bases not matched to a gene. The CDR3 contains 16 residues. The CDR3: CASSPPGGGFTYEQYF. In DNA, the CDR3 is TGTGCCAGCTCACCACCGGGCGGGGGGTTTACCTACGAGCAGTACTTC.

The V and J genes are TRBV5-1 and TRBJ2-7; D possibly corresponds to TRBD2 (5 bases). The germline V and J ends were trimmed by 0 bases and 2 bases, with 9 bases remaining between them. Germline lookup yields CDR1 SGHRS and CDR2 YFSETQ. CDR3 length: 14 amino acids. CDR3 sequence reads: CASSLERAAYEQYF. Here the CDR3 DNA reads TGCGCCAGCAGCTTGGAGAGGGCTGCCTACGAGCAGTACTTC. The whole variable domain, remainder taken from reference TRBV5-1 and TRBJ2-7, is KAGVTQTPRYLIKTRGQQVTLSCSPISGHRSVSWYQQTPGQGLQFLFEYFSETQRNKGNFPGRFSGRQFSNSRSEMNVSTLELGDSALYLCASSLERAAYEQYFGPGTRLTVT.

The chain joins TRBV5-1 to TRBJ2-1; 16 positions match TRBD2. Germline V CDR1 and CDR2: SGHRS, YFSETQ. The V and J ends lost 4 bases and 7 bases, in that order; junction bases with no gene match: 14. The CDR3 runs 19 residues. The CDR3 DNA is TGCGCCAGCAGCCCTCCGGGACTAGCGGGGGGGCGACTGGTTAATGAGCAGTTCTTC. Translated, it gives CASSPPGLAGGRLVNEQFF.

V and J are TRBV5-1 and TRBJ2-7; 10 nucleotides agree with TRBD2. Germline V lookup: CDR1 SGHRS, CDR2 YFSETQ. The trim removed 2 bases at V and 3 bases at J, leaving 5 bases unmatched. CDR3 size: 15 residues. Here the CDR3 DNA reads TGCGCCAGCAGCTTAATAGCGGGGGGAAACTACGAGCAGTACTTC. Its protein product is CASSLIAGGNYEQYF.

The V and J genes are TRBV11-2 and TRBJ1-4; TRBD1 matches 9 bases. Germline V gene sequence: CDR1 SGHAT, CDR2 FQNNGV. V shed 4 bases and J 8 bases; nucleotides not matched to a gene: 8. The CDR3 is 15 residues long. CDR3 sequence: CASSSLSGTGEKLFF. CDR3 in DNA: TGTGCCAGCAGCTCGTTATCAGGGACAGGGGAAAAACTGTTTTTT.

This chain connects TRBV27 to TRBJ2-2; 9 nucleotides align to TRBD1. This CDR3 has 14 residues. V dropped 8 bases and J dropped 3; count of bases not matched to a gene: 4. The germline CDR1 and CDR2 sequences are MNHEY and SMNVEV (reference sequence). CDR3 region: CASGRQGDTGELFF. The CDR3 DNA follows: TGTGCCAGCGGGCGACAGGGGGACACCGGGGAGCTGTTTTTT.

The chain is built from TRBV9 and TRBJ2-1; 9 bases agree with TRBD2. Germline assignment: CDR1 SGDLS and CDR2 YYNGEE. The CDR3 runs to 15 residues. V gave up 0 bases and J gave up 11 bases; unmatched junction bases: 9. The CDR3 bases are TGTGCCAGCAGCGTAGATCCAGCGGGGGGTTTACAGCAGTTCTTC. This translates into CASSVDPAGGLQQFF. Combining the CDR3 with reference TRBV9 and TRBJ2-1 gives the whole variable domain DSGVTQTPKHLITATGQRVTLRCSPRSGDLSVYWYQQSLDQGLQFLIQYYNGEERAKGNILERFSAQQFPDLHSELNLSSLELGDSALYFCASSVDPAGGLQQFFGPGTRLTVL.

V usage is TRBV6-5 and J usage is TRBJ2-7; the match to TRBD1 covers 10 bases. Trimming cost V 5 bases and J 7 bases; bases outside gene matches: 5. The CDR3 consists of 13 residues. Germline V CDR1 and CDR2: MNHEY, SVGAGI. CDR3 protein: CASSRQGAREQYF. In nucleotides, the CDR3 is TGTGCCAGCAGTAGACAGGGGGCGCGTGAGCAGTACTTC.

J is TRBJ2-7 and V is TRBV19, with 8 bases aligning to TRBD1. V lost 8 bases to trimming and J lost 0 bases; unmatched junction nucleotides: 6. Germline loops: CDR1 LNHDA, CDR2 SQIVND (reference sequence). The CDR3 contains 14 residues. The CDR3 bases are TGTGCCAGTCGCGGACAGGGTAGCTCCTACGAGCAGTACTTC. Its protein is CASRGQGSSYEQYF.

The chain couples TRBV30 to TRBJ1-4; possibly TRBD1 for D (6 bases). Germline-derived CDR1 and CDR2 are GTSNPN and SVGIG (reference sequence). The germline V and J ends were trimmed by 3 bases and 3 bases, with 17 bases remaining between them. The CDR3 spans 16 residues. CDR3 sequence: CAWSALGAGPNEKLFF. CDR3 bases: TGTGCCTGGAGCGCTCTGGGGGCGGGTCCTAATGAAAAACTGTTTTTT.

This clone is a singleton in its sample. The chain combines TRBV30 with TRBJ1-4; D not certain. The germline V and J ends were trimmed by 2 bases and 3 bases, with 7 bases remaining between them. Germline V lookup: CDR1 GTSNPN, CDR2 SVGIG (reference sequence). The CDR3 loop spans 13 amino acids. The CDR3 region is CAWSPGSNEKLFF. CDR3 DNA: TGTGCCTGGAGTCCAGGATCTAATGAAAAACTGTTTTTT.

The chain couples TRBV6-1 to TRBJ1-1, with TRBD1 as a possible D gene (6 bases). The CDR3 length is 14 residues. Germline CDR1 and CDR2: MNHNS and SASEGT. V dropped 6 bases and J dropped 2 bases, with 13 bases sitting between them. The CDR3 nucleotides read TGTGCCAGCAGGACCACAGGGCTCAACACTGAAGCTTTCTTT. Translated, it gives CASRTTGLNTEAFF.

This chain joins TRBV7-3 and TRBJ2-7, with a possible D match to TRBD1 (6 bases). The germline V and J ends were trimmed by 5 bases and 6 bases, with 17 bases remaining between them. The germline V gene encodes CDR1 SGHTA and CDR2 FQGTGA. The CDR3 has 14 residues. The DNA of the CDR3 is TGTGCCAGCAGCCCAACGACAGGTGAGGGCGAGCAGTACTTC. This sequence encodes CASSPTTGEGEQYF.

In its sample, this clone was seen once. J is TRBJ2-1 and V is TRBV9; TRBD2 might be the D (7 bases). In germline, CDR1 is SGDLS, CDR2 YYNGEE. The CDR3 extends over 13 amino acids. Deletions cut 3 bases from V and 7 bases from J, with 11 bases between. The CDR3 spells CASSEGGWNEQFF. In DNA, the CDR3 is TGTGCCAGCAGCGAGGGGGGGTGGAATGAGCAGTTCTTC. Looking up the rest from reference TRBV9 and TRBJ2-1 gives the full variable domain: DSGVTQTPKHLITATGQRVTLRCSPRSGDLSVYWYQQSLDQGLQFLIQYYNGEERAKGNILERFSAQQFPDLHSELNLSSLELGDSALYFCASSEGGWNEQFFGPGTRLTVL.

The V and J genes are TRBV30 and TRBJ1-5; a weak D match, TRBD1 (5 bases). Germline assignment: CDR1 GTSNPN and CDR2 SVGIG (reference sequence). The CDR3 contains 14 residues. Trimming took 0 bases from V and 5 from J, leaving 11 bases between them. CDR3 in DNA: TGTGCCTGGAGTGTAGGCAGGGTGGATCAGCCCCAGCATTTT. It is translated as CAWSVGRVDQPQHF.

V and J are TRBV11-2 and TRBJ1-4; 9 nucleotides align to TRBD1. The V and J ends lost 1 base and 4 bases, in that order; junction bases with no gene match: 1. CDR1 and CDR2 (germline): SGHAT, FQNNGV. The CDR3 is 15 residues long. Written as DNA, the CDR3 is TGTGCCAGCAGCTTAGGGGGACAGGGTAATGAAAAACTGTTTTTT. Its translation is CASSLGGQGNEKLFF. Combining the CDR3 with reference TRBV11-2 and TRBJ1-4 gives the whole variable domain EAGVAQSPRYKIIEKRQSVAFWCNPISGHATLYWYQQILGQGPKLLIQFQNNGVVDDSQLPKDRFSAERLKGVDSTLKIQPAKLEDSAVYLCASSLGGQGNEKLFFGSGTQLSVL.

V gene TRBV15 combines with J gene TRBJ2-5; TRBD2 might be the D (5 bases). This CDR3 has 16 residues. CDR1 LNHNV and CDR2 YYDKDF come from the germline V gene (reference sequence). V lost 0 bases and J lost 4, with 15 bases in between. The CDR3 is CATSRDRLVSGETQYF. The DNA for the CDR3 is TGTGCCACCAGCAGAGATAGGTTGGTAAGCGGAGAGACCCAGTACTTC.

The rearrangement uses TRBV6-4 and TRBJ2-1; 7 nucleotides align to TRBD2. The CDR3 consists of 13 residues. Germline V CDR1 and CDR2: MRHNA, SNTAGT. After removal of 6 bases from V and 5 bases from J, the junction contained 4 bases not matched to a gene. CDR3 nucleotides: TGTGCCAGCAGAGCGGGGATAAACAATGAGCAGTTCTTC. Residues: CASRAGINNEQFF.

This clone came up a few times. The chain uses TRBV9 and TRBJ2-5; 8 nucleotides match TRBD1. Per germline, CDR1 SGDLS and CDR2 YYNGEE. The CDR3 covers 13 residues. J gave up 5 bases and V 3 bases, and 3 bases lay outside the gene matches. The CDR3 coding sequence is TGTGCCAGCAGCGGACAGGGGTTCGAGACCCAGTACTTC. This sequence encodes CASSGQGFETQYF. Combining the CDR3 with reference TRBV9 and TRBJ2-5 gives the whole variable domain DSGVTQTPKHLITATGQRVTLRCSPRSGDLSVYWYQQSLDQGLQFLIQYYNGEERAKGNILERFSAQQFPDLHSELNLSSLELGDSALYFCASSGQGFETQYFGPGTRLLVL.